Listed below are T cell receptor beta chains from one sample, sequenced in a study of Ad26.COV2.S vaccination and SARS-CoV-2 variants. Sequencing used immunoSEQ multiplex PCR; TCRdb keeps in-frame clones, though not all of them. The repertoire holds 150,000 to 200,000 clones, with around nine tenths as singletons. Material: peripheral blood, obtained after recovery from COVID-19. The receptor set was obtained from a human donor who had recovered from COVID-19. Each CDR3 is given with its conserved first and last residue. The order of the fields is clone size, V gene, D gene, J gene, CDR3 protein, CDR3 DNA. The D gene is left open where the match is weak. The size of a clone is reported for some rows only, either as once, few or many, or as a class for expanded clones.

size: -
V: TRBV7-2
D: -
J: TRBJ2-5
CDR3: CASSSQGGSGETQYF
DNA: TGTGCCAGCAGCTCTCAAGGGGGTAGCGGGGAGACCCAGTACTTC

size: -
V: TRBV11-1
D: TRBD1
J: TRBJ2-1
CDR3: CASSYRGNNNEQFF
DNA: TGTGCCAGCAGCTACAGGGGGAATAATAATGAGCAGTTCTTC

size: -
V: TRBV6-5
D: TRBD1
J: TRBJ1-2
CDR3: CASSYSPGQGHGYTF
DNA: TGTGCCAGCAGTTACTCGCCGGGACAGGGCCATGGCTACACCTTC

size: -
V: TRBV4-2
D: TRBD2
J: TRBJ2-1
CDR3: CASSQDPSGSSYNEQFF
DNA: TGTGCCAGCAGCCAAGACCCTAGCGGGAGCTCCTACAATGAGCAGTTCTTC

size: once
V: TRBV28
D: TRBD1
J: TRBJ1-6
CDR3: CASSLGDRGNSPLHF
DNA: TGTGCCAGCAGTTTGGGGGACAGGGGGAATTCACCCCTCCACTTT

size: once
V: TRBV5-1
D: TRBD1
J: TRBJ2-1
CDR3: CASSLGQGSSNEQFF
DNA: TGCGCCAGCAGCTTGGGACAGGGAAGTTCCAATGAGCAGTTCTTC

size: -
V: TRBV3-1/TRBV3-2
D: -
J: TRBJ1-1
CDR3: CASSQSGPNTEAFF
DNA: TGTGCCAGCAGCCAATCAGGTCCGAACACTGAAGCTTTCTTT

size: -
V: TRBV7-9
D: -
J: TRBJ2-7
CDR3: CASSFSLGSYEQYF
DNA: TGTGCCAGCAGCTTTAGCCTAGGGTCCTACGAGCAGTACTTC

size: -
V: TRBV2
D: TRBD1
J: TRBJ1-1
CDR3: CASAPGQGSPEAFF
DNA: TGTGCCAGCGCCCCCGGACAGGGATCCCCGGAAGCTTTCTTT

size: -
V: TRBV7-9
D: -
J: TRBJ1-1
CDR3: CASSLGNRVTEAFF
DNA: TGTGCCAGCAGCTTGGGGAACAGGGTCACTGAAGCTTTCTTT

size: -
V: TRBV2
D: -
J: TRBJ1-2
CDR3: CASSDKGWMWGYTF
DNA: TGTGCCAGCAGTGACAAGGGTTGGATGTGGGGCTACACCTTC

size: once
V: TRBV19
D: -
J: TRBJ1-5
CDR3: CASSTEFAQHF
DNA: TGTGCCAGTAGTACCGAATTTGCCCAGCATTTT

size: once
V: TRBV11-2
D: -
J: TRBJ2-5
CDR3: CASSHQETQYF
DNA: TGTGCCAGCAGCCATCAAGAGACCCAGTACTTC

size: -
V: TRBV18
D: TRBD2
J: TRBJ2-2
CDR3: CASSPPTSGLNTGELFF
DNA: TGTGCCAGCTCACCACCGACTAGCGGGCTCAACACCGGGGAGCTGTTTTTT

size: -
V: TRBV6-5
D: -
J: TRBJ1-5
CDR3: CASSYSNGGDQPQHF
DNA: TGTGCCAGCAGTTACTCGAATGGGGGGGATCAGCCCCAGCATTTT

size: -
V: TRBV5-4
D: -
J: TRBJ1-1
CDR3: CASSLERMNTEAFF
DNA: TGTGCCAGCAGCTTGGAACGGATGAACACTGAAGCTTTCTTT

size: -
V: TRBV11-2
D: -
J: TRBJ2-5
CDR3: CASSLAGWEAETQYF
DNA: TGTGCCAGCAGCTTAGCCGGGTGGGAGGCAGAGACCCAGTACTTC

size: -
V: TRBV29-1
D: TRBD1
J: TRBJ2-1
CDR3: CSFRQGNYNEQFF
DNA: TGCAGCTTCCGACAGGGGAACTACAATGAGCAGTTCTTC

size: -
V: TRBV7-9
D: -
J: TRBJ2-7
CDR3: CASSRGRRSYEQYF
DNA: TGTGCCAGCAGTCGAGGAAGGCGGAGCTACGAGCAGTACTTC

size: -
V: TRBV5-1
D: TRBD1
J: TRBJ2-3
CDR3: CASSPAGQGAADTQYF
DNA: TGCGCCAGCAGCCCAGCCGGACAGGGGGCCGCAGATACGCAGTATTTT

size: -
V: TRBV7-2
D: -
J: TRBJ1-2
CDR3: CASSLSKGYGYTF
DNA: TGTGCCAGCAGCTTATCTAAGGGTTATGGCTACACCTTC

size: -
V: TRBV5-4
D: -
J: TRBJ1-2
CDR3: CASSLLTGYNYGYTF
DNA: TGTGCCAGCAGCTTGTTAACAGGGTATAACTATGGCTACACCTTC